One sample yielded the 13 T cell receptor beta chains listed below, sequenced in a study of early T cells in non-severe SARS-CoV-2 infection. TCRdb used MiXCR to reprocess the 5' RACE reads, holding one entry per CDR3 protein. In the table there are tens of thousands of distinct CDR3 sequences, roughly a tenth of which are singletons. The sequenced material came from whole blood. These receptors were collected from an adult who was a healthcare worker with PCR-confirmed SARS-CoV-2 infection or an uninfected control (not recorded which).

This clonotype was seen ten or more times. The V and J genes are TRBV7-2 and TRBJ2-7; no reliable D call. The CDR3 runs to 15 residues. Germline values: CDR1 SGHTA, CDR2 FQGNSA. V lost 0 bases, J lost 9 bases, and 18 bases lay in between. This CDR3 is CASSLALGFSRGQYF. In nucleotides, the CDR3 is TGTGCCAGCAGCTTAGCGCTGGGGTTTTCCAGAGGGCAGTACTTC.

This clonotype was found once. The rearrangement joins TRBV9 to TRBJ2-5; D perhaps matches TRBD2 (6 bases). The CDR3 has 15 residues. Looked up from germline, CDR1 is SGDLS and CDR2 is YYNGEE. Between the trimmed V and J ends, which lost 0 bases and 5 bases, there was a span of 14 bases. CDR3 DNA: TGTGCCAGCAGCGTAGATCCCGGGACTGGGGAGACCCAGTACTTC. Translation gives CASSVDPGTGETQYF. Combining the CDR3 with reference TRBV9 and TRBJ2-5 gives the whole variable domain DSGVTQTPKHLITATGQRVTLRCSPRSGDLSVYWYQQSLDQGLQFLIQYYNGEERAKGNILERFSAQQFPDLHSELNLSSLELGDSALYFCASSVDPGTGETQYFGPGTRLLVL.

Only a few counts were recorded for this clonotype. The chain links TRBV5-1 to TRBJ1-2; 7 positions agree with TRBD1. V lost 5 bases to trimming and J lost 14 bases; unmatched junction nucleotides: 18. Looked up from germline, CDR1 is SGHRS and CDR2 is YFSETQ. The CDR3 extends over 14 amino acids. The CDR3 loop is CASSISPKTGTSTF. The DNA of the CDR3 is TGCGCCAGCAGTATTTCCCCCAAGACAGGGACATCGACCTTC.

This clonotype appeared many times. CDR3 bases: TGTGCCAGCAGCACACCCCGAAGCGAGCAGTACTTC. This gives the protein CASSTPRSEQYF. The gene calls are TRBV9 and TRBJ2-7, with D uncertain. Germline CDR1 SGDLS, CDR2 YYNGEE. V was shortened by 4 bases and J by 6 bases, with 11 bases between the two germline ends. This CDR3 contains 12 residues.

This clonotype was counted many times. The chain uses TRBV29-1 and TRBJ2-3; maybe TRBD1 (6 bases). The CDR3 totals 13 residues. The germline V gene has CDR1 SQVTM and CDR2 ANQGSEA. Trimming removed 8 bases at V and 0 bases at J, with 12 bases between. In DNA, the CDR3 is TGCAGCAAAAGGACAGCTAGCACAGATACGCAGTATTTT. Translated: CSKRTASTDTQYF.

The CDR3 spells CASSPGRTTEAFF. CDR3 bases: TGTGCCAGCAGCCCTGGGCGGACCACTGAAGCTTTCTTT. The rearrangement joins TRBV7-8 to TRBJ1-1; no clear D. Germline V gene data show CDR1 as SGHVS and CDR2 as FQNEAQ. V gave up 5 bases and J gave up 4 bases, with 11 bases separating them. This CDR3 comprises 13 residues.

The V and J genes are TRBV20-1 and TRBJ2-7; D unresolved. V shed 0 bases and J shed 1 base, with 4 bases lying between them. The CDR3 covers 12 residues. Germline V gene sequence: CDR1 DFQATT, CDR2 SNEGSKA (reference sequence). The CDR3 sequence: CSARDESYEQYF. The CDR3 coding sequence is TGCAGTGCTAGAGACGAATCCTACGAGCAGTACTTC.

In this sample, this clonotype turned up many times. The V call is TRBV6-2 or TRBV6-3, the J call TRBJ2-7; D may be TRBD2 (5 bases). V was pared by 2 bases and J by 7 bases, with 18 bases between. CDR3 length: 15 amino acids. Germline loops: CDR1 MNHEY, CDR2 SVGEGT. The CDR3 here is CASSYRGLPQEEQYF. The CDR3 nucleotides read TGTGCCAGCAGTTACCGTGGACTTCCCCAGGAAGAGCAGTACTTC.

This clonotype was seen repeatedly, ten times or more. J is TRBJ2-5 and V is TRBV5-5; TRBD1 aligns across 9 bases. V lost 7 bases and J lost 4; bases outside the gene matches: 14. The germline gives CDR1 SGHKS, CDR2 YYEKEE (reference sequence). The CDR3 covers 16 residues. The CDR3 is CASLHGDRDRGETQYF. The CDR3 nucleotides read TGTGCCAGCCTGCACGGGGACAGGGATCGGGGAGAGACCCAGTACTTC.

The gene calls are TRBV11-2 and TRBJ2-5; 7 nucleotides align to TRBD2. The germline gives CDR1 SGHAT, CDR2 FQNNGV. Trimming took 8 bases from V and 0 from J; bases not matched to a gene: 9. The CDR3 extends over 15 amino acids. CDR3 sequence: CASAPGLLYQETQYF. CDR3 bases: TGTGCCAGCGCCCCGGGACTACTGTACCAAGAGACCCAGTACTTC.

The chain joins TRBV5-1 to TRBJ1-5; D not certain. With 4 bases removed from V and 0 bases from J, the gap between germline ends came to 8 bases. Per the germline V gene, CDR1 is SGHRS and CDR2 is YFSETQ. There are 14 residues in the CDR3. For the CDR3, the DNA is TGCGCCAGCAGCACCGGGAATAGCAATCAGCCCCAGCATTTT. It encodes CASSTGNSNQPQHF.

This clonotype showed up just a few times. The genes are TRBV25-1 and TRBJ1-1, with D possibly matching TRBD1 (6 bases). Between the trimmed V and J ends, which lost 4 bases and 6 bases, there was a span of 21 bases. Per germline, CDR1 MGHDK and CDR2 SYGVNS. There are 16 residues in the CDR3. CDR3 sequence reads: CASSGAGSRGVAEAFF. Here the CDR3 DNA reads TGTGCCAGCAGTGGAGCCGGATCCAGGGGAGTTGCTGAAGCTTTCTTT.

V usage is TRBV9 and J usage is TRBJ2-3, with 8 bases identical to TRBD2. The CDR3 runs 16 residues. The V and J ends lost 4 bases and 6 bases, in that order; junction bases with no gene match: 13. Per germline, CDR1 SGDLS and CDR2 YYNGEE. CDR3 DNA sequence: TGTGCCAGCAGCCCGGGGGGGGGGCCCCCTGGGGATACGCAGTATTTT. This translates into CASSPGGGPPGDTQYF.